This T cell receptor beta chain was recorded in a study of T-cell reconstitution after alpha-beta-depleted transplantation in children (dated by TCRdb to 2015 to 2016). For the study in its entirety: Using TCR repertoire profiling, the study quantitatively followed how T-cell immune reconstitution unfolded in children after TCRalphabeta/CD19-depleted allogeneic hematopoietic cell transplantation.

Libraries were built with PCR. For sequencing, an Illumina HiSeq 2500 was employed. TCR library preparation used molecular barcoding, with unique molecular identifiers applied to normalize quantification of the TCRbeta repertoire. TCRdb trimmed the raw reads at Q25, called clones with MiXCR and kept productive beta chains. Every distinct CDR3 protein forms one entry, paired with its most common genes and DNA. Across this sample there are 540,000 or so distinct CDR3 sequences, with 23% seen only once. Jointly, the top ten make up around an eighth of the sample. This clonotype occurred a few times. Its specific antigen is unknown. The input lacks base qualities; no much larger clone sits a single base away. From the germline V gene (reference sequence), CDR1 is DFQATT and CDR2 is SNEGSKA. The CDR3 covers 15 residues, taking in both the cysteine and the phenylalanine. The CDR3 DNA has 45 bases and is translated from base 1. V is pared back by 0 bases and J by 4 bases, with 16 bases lying between the germline termini.

The sample's treatment or condition label, decoded: allogeneic hematopoietic cell transplantation with graft depleted of TCRalphabeta T cells and CD19 B cells. Transplant recipients were children who received TCRalphabeta/CD19-depleted allogeneic hematopoietic cell grafts. The research as a whole found: In some patients, the high TCRbeta diversity seen at day 60 was put down to recipient T cells and intrathymic progenitors that had survived conditioning. Apparently early alphabetaT-cell count recovery about two months after transplant reportedly relied on only several hundred rapidly expanded clones derived from non-depleted graft cells. Over the following months the frequencies of hyperexpanded clones went down, and after one year T-cell counts and TCRbeta diversity were mostly credited to newly produced T cells.

The chain is assembled from TRBV20-1 and TRBJ2-7; possibly the D gene is TRBD1, per 5 matching bases. The sequence was collected from a boy under two years old who had a stem cell transplant for acute myeloid leukemia, so the T cells may come from the graft donor. This sample comprised PBMCs, mostly from graft donor cells, obtained 360 days after TCRalphabeta/CD19-depleted stem cell transplant. The CDR3 loop reads CSARDPTPQGYEQYF. The DNA reads TGCAGTGCTAGAGATCCTACCCCCCAGGGTTACGAGCAGTACTTC.